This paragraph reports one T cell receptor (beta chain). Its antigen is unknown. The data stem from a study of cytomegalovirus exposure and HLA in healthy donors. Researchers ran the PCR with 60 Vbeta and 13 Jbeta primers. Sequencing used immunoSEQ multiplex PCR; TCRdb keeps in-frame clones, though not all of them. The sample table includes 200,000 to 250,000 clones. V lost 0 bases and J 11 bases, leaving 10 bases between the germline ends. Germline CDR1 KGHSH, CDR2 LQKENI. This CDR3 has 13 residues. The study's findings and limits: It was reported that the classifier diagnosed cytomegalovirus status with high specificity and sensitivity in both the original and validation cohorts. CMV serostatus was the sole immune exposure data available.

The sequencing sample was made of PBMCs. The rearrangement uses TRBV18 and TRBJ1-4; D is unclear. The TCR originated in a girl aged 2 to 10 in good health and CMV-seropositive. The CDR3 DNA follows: TGTGCCAGCTCACCACCGGCGGGGAAGAAACTGTTTTTT. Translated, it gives CASSPPAGKKLFF.